This T cell receptor beta chain was captured by sequencing in a study of blood T cell repertoires in COVID-19 (dated by TCRdb to about 2020). Concerning the study at large: The collaborator samples originated in the United States, Italy and Spain and spanned the acute and convalescent phases of COVID-19. The prospective study material was composed of cDNA or gDNA derived from T cells, B-cell-depleted T cells, or PBMCs. Deeply sampled blood TCRbeta repertoires from subjects exposed to, actively infected with, or recovered from COVID-19 were included in the dataset. The repertoires were released in a freely available public database intended as a resource for research on the immune response to SARS-CoV-2. The samples were drawn from two sources: the first 160 participants of the ongoing ImmuneRACE study, and some 1,300 subjects contributed by 6 global collaborators. Nearly every sample came with metadata listing a de-identified subject ID, COVID-19 status, age in years and sex. Where available, HLA class I and class II types were obtained from metadata supplied by the sample provider rather than from assay-based typing.

Inclusive of the bounding cysteine and phenylalanine, the CDR3 is 13 residues long. Of all the DNA, just the CDR3 is kept, 39 bases in frame from base 1. V sheds 4 bases and J sheds 7 bases, leaving 11 bases between their ends. CDR1 and CDR2, looked up from the germline V gene (reference sequence), are GTSNPN and SVGIG. Overall study outcomes, separate from this receptor: The amount of clinical and demographic metadata varied by source and participant and was provided uncurated.

TCRbeta CDR3 regions were amplified from genomic DNA using the immunoSEQ Assay, a bias-controlled multiplex PCR. The study's processing was this. Within the assay, amplification of reference gene primers was used to estimate how many nucleated cells each sample contained. To quantify the absolute abundance of each unique TCRbeta CDR3 rearrangement, sequence reads were collapsed and filtered. Productive Simpson clonality was computed per sample as the square root of Simpson's diversity index over productive rearrangements. TCRdb re-hosts the immuneACCESS table, in-frame sequences only. Its copies lack some clones; in the studies checked, an unresolved V gene accounts for under half of them, and the cause for the rest is not known. V, J and clone size are taken as reported in that table, and D and trimming were inferred from the DNA itself. The sample table records approximately 92,000 clones; roughly 72% of these occur just once. 20% to 25% of the sample lies in the top ten.

The collaborating institutions used their own protocols to collect whole blood in K2EDTA tubes. For TCRbeta analysis, collaborator samples were shipped as frozen whole blood, as isolated PBMCs, or as DNA extracted from either sample type. Comments on this clone: The antigen it binds to is not known. Base quality data are lacking; no much larger clone is found one base away.

This TCR was sampled from a woman in her fifties or sixties in a cohort sampled during active or convalescent COVID-19. The sequenced sample consisted of peripheral blood. The V and J genes are TRBV30 and TRBJ1-6, with TRBD1 tentatively as D gene (5 bases match). Here the CDR3 is given as CAWTVQVNSPLHF. The DNA reads as follows: TGTGCCTGGACGGTACAGGTAAATTCACCCCTCCACTTT.